This T cell receptor (beta chain) was recovered during a study of blood T cells in healthy people across ages. The study, taken as a whole, reports: Across samples, TCR beta diversity tracked strongly with naive T cell percentage.

The use of a sample-barcoded 5' primer and a J-beta primer mix characterized a second PCR of roughly 6 to 11 cycles. From the 5' RACE reads, TCRdb called clonotypes with MiXCR, one entry per CDR3 protein. The sample yields roughly 930,000 distinct CDR3 sequences, roughly 52% seen once. In the case of this clonotype: Its antigen is currently unknown.

The TCR comes from a man aged 30 to 39 in good health. Material for sequencing was blood.

This chain's CDR3 is CASSHSNLNYGYTF. DNA of the CDR3: TGCGCCAGCAGCCATTCCAACCTTAACTATGGCTACACCTTC. The V call is TRBV4-3, the J call TRBJ1-2; unclear D gene. The CDR3 covers 14 residues. Germline V gene lookup returns CDR1 LGHNA and CDR2 YSLEER. V was shortened by 3 bases and J by 1 base, with 9 bases between the two germline ends.